The entry that follows covers one T cell receptor (beta chain) sequence. These data come from a study of blood T cell repertoires in COVID-19. TCRdb's copy holds only in-frame clones and misses some; the assay was immunoSEQ multiplex PCR. Here the sample spans about 400,000 clones, roughly 91% being singletons. After removal of 10 bases from V and 0 bases from J, the junction contained 4 bases not matched to a gene. Germline V gene data show CDR1 as ENHRY and CDR2 as SYGVKD. CDR3 length: 13 amino acids. V usage is TRBV10-3 and J usage is TRBJ2-3; TRBD2 matches at 7 bases. Specimen: peripheral blood. The sequence derives from a woman aged 25 to 39 with acute or convalescent COVID-19. The CDR3 reads CATKRGSTDTQYF. DNA for the CDR3: TGTGCCACCAAGCGGGGTAGCACAGATACGCAGTATTTT.